These 30 T cell receptor beta chains came from one sample sequenced in a study of identical twins. TCRdb reanalysed the 5' RACE reads using MiXCR and keeps one entry per CDR3 protein. This repertoire shows approximately 700,000 distinct CDR3 sequences, 6% to 6.5% found once; its top ten account for around 1.9%. The specimen sequenced was naive T cells sorted from blood. Source of these receptors: a man between 18 and 29 years old in good health.

The rearrangement joins TRBV27 to TRBJ2-1; possibly TRBD1 or TRBD2 for D (5 bases each). This CDR3 has 17 residues. V lost 5 bases and J lost 2, with 19 bases in between. CDR1 is MNHEY, CDR2 SMNVEV, per germline (reference sequence). CDR3 in DNA: TGTGCCAGCAGTCCGGCTACAGGCTCGGGGACCTACAATGAGCAGTTCTTC. Its protein product is CASSPATGSGTYNEQFF.

The CDR3 is CASSWRGDADTQYF. In DNA form, the CDR3 reads TGTGCCAGCAGTTGGAGGGGAGATGCGGATACGCAGTATTTT. The V gene is TRBV7-3, the J gene TRBJ2-3, with D maybe TRBD2 (6 bases). Germline values: CDR1 SGHTA, CDR2 FQGTGA. V lost 6 bases, J lost 6 bases, and 16 bases lay in between. The CDR3 has 14 residues.

The sample holds many counts of this clonotype. A read error may account for a junction end that differs from germline. The chain couples TRBV5-1 to TRBJ1-4; D unclear. There are 14 residues in the CDR3. Germline loops: CDR1 SGHRS, CDR2 YFSETQ. CDR3 protein: CASSLVATNEKLFF. CDR3 DNA sequence: TGTGCCAGCAGTTTAGTTGCAACTAATGAAAAACTGTTTTTT.

This clonotype was seen many times. J is TRBJ2-3 and V is TRBV20-1; no clear D gene. The germline V gene has CDR1 DFQATT and CDR2 SNEGSKA (reference sequence). Trimming removed 6 bases from V and 0 bases from J, with 16 bases in between. The CDR3 is 15 amino acids. The CDR3 bases are TGCAGTGCGCACACTGGGCCTCTTAGCACAGATACGCAGTATTTT. Amino acids: CSAHTGPLSTDTQYF.

The rearrangement uses TRBV24-1 and TRBJ2-1; D not certain. The germline V gene has CDR1 KGHDR and CDR2 SFDVKD. This CDR3 contains 15 residues. V was clipped by 5 bases and J by 4 bases, with 14 bases between them. The CDR3 DNA sequence: TGTGCCACCAGTGGGTCAGCTGAGCTATACAATGAGCAGTTCTTC. Translation gives CATSGSAELYNEQFF.

The rearrangement links TRBV6-5 to TRBJ2-1, with TRBD2 identical over 10 bases. V lost 0 bases, J lost 9 bases, and 11 bases stayed unmatched. Germline V gene sequence: CDR1 MNHEY, CDR2 SVGAGI. The length of the CDR3 is 17 residues. The CDR3 sequence: CASSYSRGLAGVTEQFF. CDR3 DNA: TGTGCCAGCAGTTACTCTCGGGGGCTAGCGGGAGTCACTGAGCAGTTCTTC.

This clonotype was seen only a few times. The chain recombines TRBV3-1 with TRBJ1-1, with unresolved D. V dropped 2 bases and J dropped 6 bases, with 13 bases sitting between them. The CDR3 extends over 14 amino acids. Germline-derived CDR1 and CDR2 are LGHDT and YNNKEL (reference sequence). The CDR3 nucleotides read TGTGCCAGCAGCCAAAGAACGGGATTCTCTGAAGCTTTCTTT. Its protein product is CASSQRTGFSEAFF.

The V call is TRBV5-6, the J call TRBJ2-3; possibly TRBD2 for D (6 bases). The germline gives CDR1 SGHDT, CDR2 YYEEEE. V lost 4 bases, J lost 5 bases, and 17 bases lay in between. CDR3 length: 15 amino acids. CDR3 sequence reads: CASSPEEGLQDTQYF. The CDR3 coding sequence is TGTGCCAGCAGCCCGGAGGAGGGCCTCCAAGATACGCAGTATTTT.

The table lists this clonotype with many counts. V usage is TRBV29-1 and J usage is TRBJ2-3; D is uncertain. The CDR3 runs to 12 residues. The germline gives CDR1 SQVTM, CDR2 ANQGSEA. The V end lost 6 bases, the J end lost 5 bases, and 12 bases lay between the germline ends. The CDR3 nucleotides are TGCAGCGTCAAGAGCTCGGGAGATACGCAGTATTTT. Its translation is CSVKSSGDTQYF.

Many counts were recorded for this clonotype. V and J are TRBV7-9 and TRBJ2-7, with 13 bases identical to TRBD2. J was trimmed by 4 bases and V by 5 bases; bases with no gene match: 11. The CDR3 is made up of 17 amino acids. CDR1 and CDR2 (germline): SEHNR, FQNEAQ (reference sequence). Written as DNA, the CDR3 is TGTGCCAGCAGCCCGGCGGTAACTAGCGGGAGGGAGTACGAGCAGTACTTC. Amino acids: CASSPAVTSGREYEQYF.

This clonotype has a handful of counts. The chain uses TRBV7-8 and TRBJ2-5, with D perhaps being TRBD1 or TRBD2 (5 bases each). This CDR3 is built from 13 residues. V lost 8 bases and J 5 bases, leaving 15 bases between the germline ends. CDR1 SGHVS and CDR2 FQNEAQ come from the germline V gene. The CDR3 coding sequence is TGTGCCAGCTTGGGGTTGGGGGAGGAGACCCAGTACTTC. This encodes CASLGLGEETQYF.

The V gene is TRBV19, the J gene TRBJ1-1, with D uncertain. V shed 5 bases and J shed 2 bases, with 12 bases lying between them. Germline lookup yields CDR1 LNHDA and CDR2 SQIVND (reference sequence). The CDR3 covers 14 residues. The CDR3 bases are TGTGCCAGTAGTGTACGACACGGAAACACTGAAGCTTTCTTT. This encodes CASSVRHGNTEAFF.

The chain employs TRBV6-1 and TRBJ2-7; 8 nucleotides line up with TRBD2. The germline gives CDR1 MNHNS, CDR2 SASEGT. This CDR3 has 14 residues. J gave up 3 bases and V 5 bases, and 6 bases lay outside the gene matches. CDR3 nucleotide sequence: TGTGCCAGCAGTCGGGCTAGCGGGTACTACGAGCAGTACGTC. Its translation: CASSRASGYYEQYV.

This clonotype occurred many times. This chain links TRBV20-1 with TRBJ2-7, with 7 bases that match TRBD1. Per the germline V gene, CDR1 is DFQATT and CDR2 is SNEGSKA (reference sequence). The length of the CDR3 is 14 residues. With 5 bases clipped from V and 0 bases from J, the junction kept 7 bases outside the gene matches. This CDR3 reads CSAGRTGGSYEQYF. In nucleotides, the CDR3 is TGCAGTGCTGGACGGACAGGTGGCTCCTACGAGCAGTACTTC.

This clonotype appeared many times. The CDR3: CSVGTRLSDTQYF. CDR3 nucleotide sequence: TGCAGCGTGGGGACTAGGCTTTCAGATACGCAGTATTTT. The V gene is TRBV29-1, the J gene TRBJ2-3; TRBD2 agrees at 8 bases. This CDR3 contains 13 residues. Germline assignment: CDR1 SQVTM and CDR2 ANQGSEA. The J segment lost 4 bases and the V segment lost 6 bases, leaving 6 bases of the junction unmatched.

In this sample, this clonotype turned up a few times. V gene TRBV3-1 combines with J gene TRBJ2-4; D might be TRBD2 (5 bases). Germline values: CDR1 LGHDT, CDR2 YNNKEL (reference sequence). The CDR3 loop spans 17 amino acids. With 0 bases removed from V and 2 bases from J, the gap between germline ends came to 14 bases. The CDR3 protein is CASSQERERRTKNIQYF. Here the CDR3 DNA reads TGTGCCAGCAGCCAAGAACGTGAGCGGAGGACCAAAAACATTCAGTACTTC. Full variable domain (missing parts from reference TRBV3-1 and TRBJ2-4): DTAVSQTPKYLVTQMGNDKSIKCEQNLGHDTMYWYKQDSKKFLKIMFSYNNKELIINETVPNRFSPKSPDKAHLNLHINSLELGDSAVYFCASSQERERRTKNIQYFGAGTRLSVL.

Many counts were recorded for this clonotype. The chain carries TRBV12-3 or TRBV12-4 and TRBJ2-5; no clear D gene. With 6 bases removed from V and 2 bases from J, the gap between germline ends came to 7 bases. CDR3 length: 12 amino acids. The CDR3 region is CASSFLQETQYF. The CDR3, as DNA: TGTGCCAGCAGCTTCCTTCAAGAGACCCAGTACTTC.

Many counts were recorded for this clonotype. The chain combines TRBV5-5 with TRBJ1-1, with 8 positions matching TRBD1. CDR3 length equals 13 residues. Germline V gene lookup returns CDR1 SGHKS and CDR2 YYEKEE (reference sequence). Losses at the gene ends were 2 bases for V and 8 bases for J; bases not matched to a gene: 5. The CDR3 region has the DNA TGTGCCAGCAGCTTCCTGACAGGGGACGAAGCTTTCTTT. Translated: CASSFLTGDEAFF.

This clonotype has a count of ten or more. The chain combines TRBV29-1 with TRBJ1-2; TRBD1 is a possible D gene (5 bases). Germline V lookup: CDR1 SQVTM, CDR2 ANQGSEA. The CDR3 consists of 11 residues. With 6 bases removed from V and 8 bases from J, the gap between germline ends came to 13 bases. The CDR3: CSVRGARGYTF. The CDR3 coding sequence is TGCAGCGTGCGTGGGGCTCGGGGCTACACCTTC. The variable domain in full, completed from reference TRBV29-1 and TRBJ1-2, reads SAVISQKPSRDICQRGTSLTIQCQVDSQVTMMFWYRQQPGQSLTLIATANQGSEATYESGFVIDKFPISRPNLTFSTLTVSNMSPEDSSIYLCSVRGARGYTFGSGTRLTVV.

This clonotype turned up a few times. The chain couples TRBV11-2 to TRBJ2-6; D unresolved. This CDR3 is 15 amino acids long. V gave up 2 bases and J gave up 0 bases, with 5 bases separating them. The V gene's germline CDR1 is SGHAT and CDR2 FQNNGV. CDR3 amino acids: CASSLTVSGANVLTF. For the CDR3, the DNA is TGTGCCAGCAGCTTAACAGTCTCTGGGGCCAACGTCCTGACTTTC.

This clonotype was seen only a few times. The chain recombines TRBV18 with TRBJ1-2; D remains unclear. Looked up from germline, CDR1 is KGHSH and CDR2 is LQKENI. The CDR3 spans 14 residues. Trimming removed 3 bases from V and 3 bases from J, with 11 bases in between. CDR3 DNA: TGTGCCAGCTCACCGTGGGCAAGGGACTATGGCTACACCTTC. It yields the protein CASSPWARDYGYTF.

The rearrangement links TRBV12-3 or TRBV12-4 to TRBJ2-1; TRBD2 agrees at 11 bases. J was trimmed by 4 bases and V by 6 bases; bases with no gene match: 11. The CDR3 contains 17 residues. CDR3 DNA sequence: TGTGCCAGCAGCCAAAACCCGGGACTAGCGGTATACAATGAGCAGTTCTTC. It encodes CASSQNPGLAVYNEQFF.

This clonotype was seen ten or more times. This chain joins TRBV5-5 and TRBJ2-1, with D maybe TRBD2 (6 bases). The CDR3 is made up of 16 amino acids. Germline assignment: CDR1 SGHKS and CDR2 YYEKEE (reference sequence). V was trimmed by 4 bases and J by 4 bases, leaving 18 bases between them. The CDR3 region is CASSPSGPSAYNEQFF. The CDR3, as DNA: TGTGCCAGCAGCCCTTCTGGGCCTAGCGCATACAATGAGCAGTTCTTC. The full variable domain, its missing parts supplied by reference TRBV5-5 and TRBJ2-1, is DAGVTQSPTHLIKTRGQQVTLRCSPISGHKSVSWYQQVLGQGPQFIFQYYEKEERGRGNFPDRFSARQFPNYSSELNVNALLLGDSALYLCASSPSGPSAYNEQFFGPGTRLTVL.

A few counts support this clonotype. J is TRBJ2-7 and V is TRBV3-1; 9 positions match TRBD1. The CDR3 has 15 amino acids. Per the germline V gene, CDR1 is LGHDT and CDR2 is YNNKEL (reference sequence). V dropped 5 bases and J dropped 1; count of bases not matched to a gene: 6. The CDR3 sequence: CASSVGTGSSYEQYF. DNA for the CDR3: TGTGCCAGCAGCGTAGGGACAGGGTCTTCCTACGAGCAGTACTTC.

This chain links TRBV29-1 with TRBJ2-1; 9 nucleotides match TRBD2. Germline assignment: CDR1 SQVTM and CDR2 ANQGSEA. The CDR3 is made up of 15 amino acids. V lost 7 bases to trimming and J lost 4 bases; unmatched junction nucleotides: 11. CDR3 bases: TGCAGCGGCAGTGGGGCGGGAGGGCCGTACAATGAGCAGTTCTTC. Translated, it gives CSGSGAGGPYNEQFF.

At least ten counts were recorded for this clonotype. The rearrangement uses TRBV9 and TRBJ2-7; 8 bases are a match to TRBD1. Germline V gene lookup returns CDR1 SGDLS and CDR2 YYNGEE. V was pared by 0 bases and J by 3 bases, with 5 bases of the junction left unmatched. The CDR3 loop spans 15 amino acids. The CDR3 reads CASSVDGQGIYEQYF. CDR3 bases: TGTGCCAGCAGCGTAGACGGACAGGGAATCTACGAGCAGTACTTC.

This clonotype was recorded many times. This chain uses TRBV6-1 with TRBJ2-1, with D possibly matching TRBD2 (5 bases). The CDR3 has 14 amino acids. Germline lookup yields CDR1 MNHNS and CDR2 SASEGT. The V and J ends lost 7 bases and 8 bases respectively, with 18 bases between them. The CDR3 nucleotides read TGTGCCAGCACTCACGGGGTAATGCGGCATGAGCAGTTCTTC. Its protein is CASTHGVMRHEQFF.

The chain combines TRBV5-1 with TRBJ1-1, with D unclear. V shed 4 bases and J shed 1 base, with 11 bases lying between them. The CDR3 runs to 14 residues. Germline CDR1 reads SGHRS; CDR2 reads YFSETQ. The CDR3 DNA reads TGCGCCAGCAGCCCTTTCGACGGGAACACTGAAGCTTTCTTT. Protein: CASSPFDGNTEAFF.

In the case of this clonotype: A much larger clone differs from this one at a single base, so this may be a read error. J is TRBJ2-1 and V is TRBV27; TRBD2 aligns across 13 bases. Germline CDR1 MNHEY, CDR2 SMNVEV (reference sequence). V shed 5 bases, J shed 9 bases, and the junction held 10 bases outside the gene matches. The CDR3 runs to 16 residues. The CDR3 bases are TGTGCCAGCAGTCCCGGACTAGCGGGAGTGTTCCTTGAGCAGTTCTTC. Amino acids: CASSPGLAGVFLEQFF.

This clonotype came up many times. V and J are TRBV7-9 and TRBJ2-5; D perhaps matches TRBD2 (5 bases). The V gene lost 5 bases and the J gene lost 1 base, with 17 bases spanning the gap. This CDR3 has 16 residues. Per the germline V gene, CDR1 is SEHNR and CDR2 is FQNEAQ (reference sequence). The CDR3 spells CASSPFGNPSQETQYF. CDR3 in DNA: TGTGCCAGCAGCCCCTTCGGGAACCCGTCCCAAGAGACCCAGTACTTC. Filled out from reference TRBV7-9 and TRBJ2-5, the complete variable domain reads DTGVSQNPRHKITKRGQNVTFRCDPISEHNRLYWYRQTLGQGPEFLTYFQNEAQLEKSRLLSDRFSAERPKGSFSTLEIQRTEQGDSAMYLCASSPFGNPSQETQYFGPGTRLLVL.